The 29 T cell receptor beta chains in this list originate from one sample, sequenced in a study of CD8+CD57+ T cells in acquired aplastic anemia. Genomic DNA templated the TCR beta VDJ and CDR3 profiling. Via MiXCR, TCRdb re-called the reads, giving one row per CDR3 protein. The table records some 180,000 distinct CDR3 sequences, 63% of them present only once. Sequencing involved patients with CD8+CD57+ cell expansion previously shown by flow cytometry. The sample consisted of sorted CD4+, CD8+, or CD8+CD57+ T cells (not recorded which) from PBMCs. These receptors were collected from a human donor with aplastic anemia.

CDR3 bases: TGTGCCAGCAGTTATGACAGGGGTGTCGAATACGAGCAGTACTTC. Translated, it gives CASSYDRGVEYEQYF. The genes are TRBV7-9 and TRBJ2-7, with TRBD1 matching 8 bases. This CDR3 region has 15 residues. In germline, CDR1 is SEHNR, CDR2 FQNEAQ (reference sequence). Germline trimming cut 6 bases from V and 4 bases from J; bases unmatched to any gene: 11.

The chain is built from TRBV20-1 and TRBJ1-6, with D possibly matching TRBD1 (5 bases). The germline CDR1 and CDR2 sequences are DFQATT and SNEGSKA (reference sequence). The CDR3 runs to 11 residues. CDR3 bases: TGCAGCTCACCGGGACGGGTACCCCTCCACTTT. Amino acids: CSSPGRVPLHF.

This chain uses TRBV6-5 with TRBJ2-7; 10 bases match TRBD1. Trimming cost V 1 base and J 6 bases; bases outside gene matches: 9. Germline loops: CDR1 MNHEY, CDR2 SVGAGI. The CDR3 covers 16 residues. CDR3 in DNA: TGTGCCAGCAGTTACTTCCCCGGGACAGGGGACGTCGAGCAGTACTTC. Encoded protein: CASSYFPGTGDVEQYF.

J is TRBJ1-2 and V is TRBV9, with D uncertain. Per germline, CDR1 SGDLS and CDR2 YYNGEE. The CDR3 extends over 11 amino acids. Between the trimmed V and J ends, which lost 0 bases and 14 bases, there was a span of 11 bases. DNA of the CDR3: TGTGCCAGCAGCGTAGGTCCGGGCCTGACCTTC. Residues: CASSVGPGLTF.

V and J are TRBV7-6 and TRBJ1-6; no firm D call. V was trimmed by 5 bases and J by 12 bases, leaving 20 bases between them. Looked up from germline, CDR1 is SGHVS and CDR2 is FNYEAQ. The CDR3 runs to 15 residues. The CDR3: CASSRGSEGELPLHF. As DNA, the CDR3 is TGTGCCAGCAGCCGCGGGAGCGAGGGAGAGTTACCCCTCCACTTT.

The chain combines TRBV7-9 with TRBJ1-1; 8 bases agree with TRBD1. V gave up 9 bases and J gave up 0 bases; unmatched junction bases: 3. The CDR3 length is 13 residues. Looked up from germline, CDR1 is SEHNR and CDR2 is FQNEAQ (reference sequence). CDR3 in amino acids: CASQGAMNTEAFF. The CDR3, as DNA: TGTGCCAGTCAGGGGGCCATGAACACTGAAGCTTTCTTT.

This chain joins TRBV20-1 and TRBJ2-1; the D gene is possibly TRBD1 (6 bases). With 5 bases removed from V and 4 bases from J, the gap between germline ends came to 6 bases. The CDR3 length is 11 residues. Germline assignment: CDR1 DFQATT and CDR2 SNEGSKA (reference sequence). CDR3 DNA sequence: TGCAGTGCTGGACAGTACAATGAGCAGTTCTTC. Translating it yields CSAGQYNEQFF.

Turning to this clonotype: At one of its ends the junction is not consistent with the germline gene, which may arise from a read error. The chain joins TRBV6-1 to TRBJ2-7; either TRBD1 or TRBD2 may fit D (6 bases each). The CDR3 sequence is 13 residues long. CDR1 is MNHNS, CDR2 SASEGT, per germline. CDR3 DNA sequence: TGTACCAGCAGTTTTACACAGGGAGGCGAGCAGTACTTC. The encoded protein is CTSSFTQGGEQYF.

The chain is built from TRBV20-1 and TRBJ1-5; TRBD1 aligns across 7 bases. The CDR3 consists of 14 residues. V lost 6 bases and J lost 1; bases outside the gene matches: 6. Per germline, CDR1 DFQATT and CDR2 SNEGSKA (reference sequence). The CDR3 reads CSAPPTGSNQPQHF. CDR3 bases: TGCAGTGCCCCGCCGACAGGGAGCAATCAGCCCCAGCATTTT.

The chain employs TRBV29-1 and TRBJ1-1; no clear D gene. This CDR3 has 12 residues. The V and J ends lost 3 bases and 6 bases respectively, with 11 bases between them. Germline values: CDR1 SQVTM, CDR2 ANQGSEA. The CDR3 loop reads CSVDMGGAEAFF. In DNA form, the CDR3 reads TGCAGCGTTGATATGGGAGGTGCTGAAGCTTTCTTT. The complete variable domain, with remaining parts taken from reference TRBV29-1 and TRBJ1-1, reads SAVISQKPSRDICQRGTSLTIQCQVDSQVTMMFWYRQQPGQSLTLIATANQGSEATYESGFVIDKFPISRPNLTFSTLTVSNMSPEDSSIYLCSVDMGGAEAFFGQGTRLTVV.

The CDR3 spells CASSARQGAGHEQYF. The CDR3 DNA sequence: TGTGCCAGCAGCGCCCGACAGGGTGCGGGCCACGAGCAGTACTTC. V gene TRBV5-8 combines with J gene TRBJ2-7; 7 bases align to TRBD1. The junction had 12 bases not matched to a gene; V was cut back by 4 bases and J by 5 bases. This CDR3 comprises 15 residues. CDR1 is SGHTS and CDR2 is YDEGEE in the germline V gene.

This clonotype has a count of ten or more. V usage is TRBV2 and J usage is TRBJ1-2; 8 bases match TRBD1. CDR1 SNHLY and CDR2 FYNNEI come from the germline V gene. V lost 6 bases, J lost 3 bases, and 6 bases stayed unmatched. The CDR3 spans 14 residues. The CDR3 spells CASSYPGQDYGYTF. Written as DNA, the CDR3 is TGTGCCAGCAGCTACCCGGGACAGGACTATGGCTACACCTTC.

CDR3 in DNA: TGTGCCAGCAGCTTCGGGGGTTTGCATGGCTACACCTTC. Its translation: CASSFGGLHGYTF. V usage is TRBV7-9 and J usage is TRBJ1-2; D possibly corresponds to TRBD1 (5 bases). CDR3 length equals 13 residues. CDR1 SEHNR and CDR2 FQNEAQ come from the germline V gene (reference sequence). The V end lost 3 bases, the J end lost 6 bases, and 11 bases lay between the germline ends.

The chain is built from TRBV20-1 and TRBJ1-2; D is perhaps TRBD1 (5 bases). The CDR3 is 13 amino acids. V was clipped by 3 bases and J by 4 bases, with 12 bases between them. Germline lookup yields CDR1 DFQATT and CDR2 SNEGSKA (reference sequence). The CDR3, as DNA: TGCAGTGCTAGTTTGGGGGGAATCTATGGCTACACCTTC. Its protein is CSASLGGIYGYTF.

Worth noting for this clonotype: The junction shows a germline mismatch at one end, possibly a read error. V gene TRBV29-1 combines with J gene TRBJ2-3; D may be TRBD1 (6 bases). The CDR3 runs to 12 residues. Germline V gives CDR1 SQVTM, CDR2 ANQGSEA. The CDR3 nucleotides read TGCAGCGCTGAAGAGACAGGAGATACGCAGTATTTT. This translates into CSAEETGDTQYF.

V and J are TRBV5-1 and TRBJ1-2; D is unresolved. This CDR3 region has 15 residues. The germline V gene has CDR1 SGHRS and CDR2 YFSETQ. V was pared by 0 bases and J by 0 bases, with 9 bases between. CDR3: CASSLETGTNYGYTF. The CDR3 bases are TGCGCCAGCAGCTTGGAAACGGGGACTAACTATGGCTACACCTTC.

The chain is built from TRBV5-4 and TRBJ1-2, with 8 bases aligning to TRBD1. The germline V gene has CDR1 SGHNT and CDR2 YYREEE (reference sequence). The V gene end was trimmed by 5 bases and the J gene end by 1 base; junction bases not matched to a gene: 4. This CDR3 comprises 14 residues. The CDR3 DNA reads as TGTGCCAGCAGAGATGGACAGGGTAACTATGGCTACACCTTC. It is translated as CASRDGQGNYGYTF.

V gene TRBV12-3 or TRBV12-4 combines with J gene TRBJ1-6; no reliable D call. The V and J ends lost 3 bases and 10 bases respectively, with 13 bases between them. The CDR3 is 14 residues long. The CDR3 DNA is TGTGCCAGCAGTTTGTCGGGGAATGTATCACCCCTCCACTTT. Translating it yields CASSLSGNVSPLHF.

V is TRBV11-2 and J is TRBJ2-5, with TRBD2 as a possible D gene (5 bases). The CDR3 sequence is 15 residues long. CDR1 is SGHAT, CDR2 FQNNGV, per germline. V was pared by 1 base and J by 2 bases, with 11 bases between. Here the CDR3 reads CASSLGFREQETQYF. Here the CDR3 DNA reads TGTGCCAGCAGCTTAGGGTTCCGGGAACAAGAGACCCAGTACTTC.

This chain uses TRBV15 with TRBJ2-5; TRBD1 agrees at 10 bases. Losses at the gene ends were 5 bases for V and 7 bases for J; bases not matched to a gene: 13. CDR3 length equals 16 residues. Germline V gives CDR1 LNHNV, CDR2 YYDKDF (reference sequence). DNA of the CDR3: TGTGCCACCAGCCCCCTGTCAGGACAGGGGGTATCGACCCAGTACTTC. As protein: CATSPLSGQGVSTQYF. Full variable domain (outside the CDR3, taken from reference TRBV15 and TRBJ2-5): DAMVIQNPRYQVTQFGKPVTLSCSQTLNHNVMYWYQQKSSQAPKLLFHYYDKDFNNEADTPDNFQSRRPNTSFCFLDIRSPGLGDTAMYLCATSPLSGQGVSTQYFGPGTRLLVL.

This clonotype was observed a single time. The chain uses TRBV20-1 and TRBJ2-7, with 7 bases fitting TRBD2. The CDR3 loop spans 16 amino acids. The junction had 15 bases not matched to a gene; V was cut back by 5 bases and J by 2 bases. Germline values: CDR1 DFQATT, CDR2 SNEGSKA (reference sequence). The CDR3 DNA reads TGCAGTGCTTCCCCCGTAGCCAGCGGGAAACCCTACGAGCAGTACTTC. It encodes CSASPVASGKPYEQYF.

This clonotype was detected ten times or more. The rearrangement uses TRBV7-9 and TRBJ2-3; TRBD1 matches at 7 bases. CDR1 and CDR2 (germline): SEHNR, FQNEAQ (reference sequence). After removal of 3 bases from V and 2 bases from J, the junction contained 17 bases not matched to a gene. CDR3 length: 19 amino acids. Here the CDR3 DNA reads TGTGCCAGCAGCTTGGGGACAGCCTCTATCCATGCTTTCACAGATACGCAGTATTTT. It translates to CASSLGTASIHAFTDTQYF.

CDR3 sequence reads: CSASSWAGGFNTQYF. In DNA, the CDR3 is TGCAGTGCTAGCTCTTGGGCGGGGGGTTTTAATACGCAGTATTTT. This chain uses TRBV20-1 with TRBJ2-3; 8 bases fit TRBD2. The CDR3 loop spans 15 amino acids. V shed 3 bases and J 7 bases; nucleotides not matched to a gene: 12. Germline V lookup: CDR1 DFQATT, CDR2 SNEGSKA (reference sequence).

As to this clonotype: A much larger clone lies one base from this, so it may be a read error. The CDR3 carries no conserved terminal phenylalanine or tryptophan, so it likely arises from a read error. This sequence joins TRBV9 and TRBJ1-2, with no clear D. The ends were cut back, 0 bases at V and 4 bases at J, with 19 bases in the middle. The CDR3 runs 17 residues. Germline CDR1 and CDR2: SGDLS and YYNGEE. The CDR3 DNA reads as TGTGCCAGCAGCGTAGCTACTATCCGTCAGTTTTGCTATGGCTACACCTGC. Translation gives CASSVATIRQFCYGYTC.

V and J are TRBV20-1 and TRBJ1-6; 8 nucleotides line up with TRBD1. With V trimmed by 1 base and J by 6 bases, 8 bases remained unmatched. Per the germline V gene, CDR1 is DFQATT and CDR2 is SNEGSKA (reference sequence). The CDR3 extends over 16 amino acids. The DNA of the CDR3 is TGCAGTGCTAGAGTTCACGGACAGGGAGGTAATTCACCCCTCCACTTT. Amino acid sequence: CSARVHGQGGNSPLHF.

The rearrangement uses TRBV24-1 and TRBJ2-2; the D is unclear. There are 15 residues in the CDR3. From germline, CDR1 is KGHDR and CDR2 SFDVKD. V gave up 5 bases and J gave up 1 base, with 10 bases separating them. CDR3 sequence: CATSVILGNTGELFF. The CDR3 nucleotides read TGTGCCACCAGTGTGATTTTAGGGAACACCGGGGAGCTGTTTTTT.

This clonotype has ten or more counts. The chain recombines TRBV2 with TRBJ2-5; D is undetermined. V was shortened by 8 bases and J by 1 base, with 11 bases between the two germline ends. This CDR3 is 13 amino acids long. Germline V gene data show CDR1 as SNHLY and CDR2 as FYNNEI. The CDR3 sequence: CASLWTVQETQYF. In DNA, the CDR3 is TGTGCCAGCCTTTGGACGGTCCAAGAGACCCAGTACTTC.

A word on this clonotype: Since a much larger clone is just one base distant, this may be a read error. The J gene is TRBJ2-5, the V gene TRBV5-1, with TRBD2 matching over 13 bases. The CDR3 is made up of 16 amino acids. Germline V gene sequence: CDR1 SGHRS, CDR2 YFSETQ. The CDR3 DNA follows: TGCGCCAGCAGCTTGTGGACTAGCGGGGGTGGAGAGACCCAGCACTTC. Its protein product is CASSLWTSGGGETQHF.

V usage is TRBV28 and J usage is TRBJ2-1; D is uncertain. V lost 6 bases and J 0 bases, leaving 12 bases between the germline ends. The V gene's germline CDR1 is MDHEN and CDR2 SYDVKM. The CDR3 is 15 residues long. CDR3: CASRPDLSSYNEQFF. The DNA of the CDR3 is TGTGCCAGCAGGCCAGACCTGAGCTCCTACAATGAGCAGTTCTTC.